Listed here is a single T cell receptor (beta chain). Its cognate antigen is unknown. This entry is derived from a study of human T cells and chemical hapten exposure. Findings and caveats of the study: TCRs at high frequency, those above 1 in 1000, did not change with DPC sensitization.

Per the study methods: The number of TCRs in each sample had a median of about 96,000 and spanned roughly 23,224 to 750,000. Each CDR3 protein is one row after TCRdb ran MiXCR on the RACE reads. TCRdb, not the original authors, processed these V and J calls. The sample has approximately 79,000 distinct CDR3 sequences; about 8.7% are singletons. The CDR3 spans 13 residues. The V gene lost 0 bases and the J gene lost 4 bases, with 9 bases spanning the gap. Germline V gene data show CDR1 as SQVTM and CDR2 as ANQGSEA. Time point given: healthy volunteer bleed at 6 weeks. Total RNA was isolated from unfractionated whole blood.

The clonotype was recovered from a male donor in good health. Some clones in this sample may be carry-over from other donors' samples. The chain is built from TRBV29-1 and TRBJ1-2; no clear D. Specimen: whole blood. CDR3 protein: CSVEETLVYGYTF. As DNA, the CDR3 is TGCAGCGTTGAAGAGACACTCGTCTATGGCTACACCTTC.